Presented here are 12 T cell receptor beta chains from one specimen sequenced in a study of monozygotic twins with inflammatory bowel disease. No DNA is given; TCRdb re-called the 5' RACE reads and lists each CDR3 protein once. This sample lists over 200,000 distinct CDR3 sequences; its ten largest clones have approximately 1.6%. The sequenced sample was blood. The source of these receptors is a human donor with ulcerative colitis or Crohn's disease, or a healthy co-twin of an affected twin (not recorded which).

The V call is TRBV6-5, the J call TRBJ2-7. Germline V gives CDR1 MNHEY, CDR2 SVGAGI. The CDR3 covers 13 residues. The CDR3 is CASRDRASYEQYF.

CDR3 region: CSEQQSPAYNEQFF. The chain uses TRBV20-1 and TRBJ2-1; TCRdb's D gene call, TRBD2, goes unchecked for lack of DNA. The germline V gene has CDR1 DFQATT and CDR2 SNEGSKA (reference sequence). The CDR3 is made up of 14 amino acids.

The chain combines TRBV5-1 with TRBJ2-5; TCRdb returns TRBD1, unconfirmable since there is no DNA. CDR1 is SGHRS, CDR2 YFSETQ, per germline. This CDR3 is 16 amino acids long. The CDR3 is CASSPWGLLPQETQYF.

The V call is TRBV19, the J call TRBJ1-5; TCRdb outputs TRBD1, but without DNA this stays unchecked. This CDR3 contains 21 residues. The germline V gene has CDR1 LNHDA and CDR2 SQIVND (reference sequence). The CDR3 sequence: CASSSIPPGTGNWNPGQPQHF.

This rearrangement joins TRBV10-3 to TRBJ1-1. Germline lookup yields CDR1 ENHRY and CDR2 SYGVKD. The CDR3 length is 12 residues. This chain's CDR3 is CAISEANTEAFF.

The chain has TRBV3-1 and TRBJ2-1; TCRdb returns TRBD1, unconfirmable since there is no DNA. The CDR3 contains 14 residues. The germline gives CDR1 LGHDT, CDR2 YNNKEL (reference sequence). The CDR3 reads CASSRGRNYNEQFF.

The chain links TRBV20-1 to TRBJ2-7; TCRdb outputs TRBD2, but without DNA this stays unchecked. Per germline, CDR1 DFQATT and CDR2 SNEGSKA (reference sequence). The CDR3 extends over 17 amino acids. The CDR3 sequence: CSASFPGLAGATYEQYF.

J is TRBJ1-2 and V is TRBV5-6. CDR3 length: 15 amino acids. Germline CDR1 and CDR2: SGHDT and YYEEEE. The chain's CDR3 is CASSLERAEIYGYTF. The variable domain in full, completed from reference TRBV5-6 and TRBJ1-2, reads DAGVTQSPTHLIKTRGQQVTLRCSPKSGHDTVSWYQQALGQGPQFIFQYYEEEERQRGNFPDRFSGHQFPNYSSELNVNALLLGDSALYLCASSLERAEIYGYTFGSGTRLTVV.

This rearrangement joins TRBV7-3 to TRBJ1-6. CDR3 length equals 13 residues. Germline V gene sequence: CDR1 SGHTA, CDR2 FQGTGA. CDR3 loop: CASSFNGHSPLHF.

The CDR3 reads CSAQSGGQHNEQFF. V and J are TRBV20-1 and TRBJ2-1; TCRdb reports TRBD2, a call that lacks DNA to check it against. Germline assignment: CDR1 DFQATT and CDR2 SNEGSKA (reference sequence). The CDR3 covers 14 residues.

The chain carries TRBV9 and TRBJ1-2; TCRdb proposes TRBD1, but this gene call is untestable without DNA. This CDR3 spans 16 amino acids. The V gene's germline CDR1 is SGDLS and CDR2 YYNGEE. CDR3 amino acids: CASSVGPDRGLEGYTF.

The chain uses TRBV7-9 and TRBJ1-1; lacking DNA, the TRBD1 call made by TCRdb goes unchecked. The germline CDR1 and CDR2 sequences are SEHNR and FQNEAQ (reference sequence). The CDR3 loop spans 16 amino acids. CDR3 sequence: CASSESGSTMNTEAFF.